These T cell receptor beta chains were read from a single sample in a study of T-cell reconstitution after alpha-beta-depleted transplantation in children. TCRdb redid the calling of the PCR reads with MiXCR, one entry per CDR3 protein. The table records about 980,000 distinct CDR3 sequences, roughly 29% of them present only once. This sample comprised PBMCs, mostly from graft donor cells, obtained 360 days after TCRalphabeta/CD19-depleted stem cell transplant. The receptors were sampled from a boy under three years old who had a stem cell transplant for SCID, so the T cells may come from the graft donor. The CDR3 runs from the conserved cysteine through the conserved F or W. Fields, in order: CDR3 protein, V gene, J gene.

CDR3aa: CASSFLSEAFF; v_gene: TRBV5-5; j_gene: TRBJ1-1
CDR3aa: CASSVPGEETQYF; v_gene: TRBV9; j_gene: TRBJ2-5
CDR3aa: CASSTQGSNQPQHF; v_gene: TRBV28; j_gene: TRBJ1-5
CDR3aa: CSASAGTANTEAFF; v_gene: TRBV20-1; j_gene: TRBJ1-1
CDR3aa: CASSPRPGQLYGYTF; v_gene: TRBV12-3/TRBV12-4; j_gene: TRBJ1-2
CDR3aa: CASSTLTGVTDTQYF; v_gene: TRBV7-2; j_gene: TRBJ2-3
CDR3aa: CASSTPGYHRDTQYF; v_gene: TRBV13; j_gene: TRBJ2-3
CDR3aa: CASSDSLSGADTQYF; v_gene: TRBV6-1; j_gene: TRBJ2-3
CDR3aa: CASSGHRETGELFF; v_gene: TRBV6-2/TRBV6-3; j_gene: TRBJ2-2
CDR3aa: CASSSGDIPYEQYF; v_gene: TRBV7-6; j_gene: TRBJ2-7
CDR3aa: CSAQPDREDYEQYF; v_gene: TRBV20-1; j_gene: TRBJ2-7
CDR3aa: CASSPRTSGVPYNEQFF; v_gene: TRBV5-1; j_gene: TRBJ2-1
CDR3aa: CSARPHPAGEQFF; v_gene: TRBV20-1; j_gene: TRBJ2-1
CDR3aa: CASSYQGEGAYNEQFF; v_gene: TRBV6-5; j_gene: TRBJ2-1
CDR3aa: CSAPRKETQYF; v_gene: TRBV20-1; j_gene: TRBJ2-5
CDR3aa: CASSAPGYTEAFF; v_gene: TRBV6-2/TRBV6-3; j_gene: TRBJ1-1
CDR3aa: CASRFGLAGSTDTQYF; v_gene: TRBV5-1; j_gene: TRBJ2-3
CDR3aa: CASSLRDSSSKNIQYF; v_gene: TRBV5-1; j_gene: TRBJ2-4
CDR3aa: CASSPLAGGVNEQFF; v_gene: TRBV4-1; j_gene: TRBJ2-1
CDR3aa: CASSFGRVGQPQHF; v_gene: TRBV7-9; j_gene: TRBJ1-5
CDR3aa: CASSPRDRGHNEQFF; v_gene: TRBV6-2/TRBV6-3; j_gene: TRBJ2-1
CDR3aa: CSASVPLVWEQFF; v_gene: TRBV20-1; j_gene: TRBJ2-1
CDR3aa: CATSDFGHPYNEQFF; v_gene: TRBV24-1; j_gene: TRBJ2-1
CDR3aa: CASSAKTGNAEAFF; v_gene: TRBV6-2/TRBV6-3; j_gene: TRBJ1-1
CDR3aa: CASRLTPGQLSGANVLTF; v_gene: TRBV5-1; j_gene: TRBJ2-6
CDR3aa: CASSPTGSSNQPQHF; v_gene: TRBV5-1; j_gene: TRBJ1-5
CDR3aa: CSARHSYEQYF; v_gene: TRBV20-1; j_gene: TRBJ2-7
CDR3aa: CASSQEGTIRVFF; v_gene: TRBV3-1; j_gene: TRBJ2-1
CDR3aa: CASSLAAVQGSVYNEQFF; v_gene: TRBV7-6; j_gene: TRBJ2-1
CDR3aa: CASSLPDRGQQFF; v_gene: TRBV5-1; j_gene: TRBJ2-1
CDR3aa: CASSVRGFSYEQYF; v_gene: TRBV19; j_gene: TRBJ2-7